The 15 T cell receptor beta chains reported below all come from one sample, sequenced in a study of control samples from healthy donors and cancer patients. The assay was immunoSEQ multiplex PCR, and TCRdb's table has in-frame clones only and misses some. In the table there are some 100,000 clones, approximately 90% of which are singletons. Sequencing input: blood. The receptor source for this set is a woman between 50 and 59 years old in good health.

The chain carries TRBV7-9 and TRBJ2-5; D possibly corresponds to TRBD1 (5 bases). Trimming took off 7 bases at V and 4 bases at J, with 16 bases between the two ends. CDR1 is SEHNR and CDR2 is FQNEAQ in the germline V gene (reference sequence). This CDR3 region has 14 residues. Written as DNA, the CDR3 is TGTGCCAGCATCCAGGCAGGGCTTGGAGAGACCCAGTACTTC. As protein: CASIQAGLGETQYF.

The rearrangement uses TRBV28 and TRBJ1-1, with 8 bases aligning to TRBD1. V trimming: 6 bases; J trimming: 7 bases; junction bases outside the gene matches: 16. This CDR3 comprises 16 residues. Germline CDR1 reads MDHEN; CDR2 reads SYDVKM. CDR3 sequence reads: CASRPTGTGERVEAFF. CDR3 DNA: TGTGCCAGCAGGCCCACCGGGACAGGTGAGCGTGTTGAAGCTTTCTTT.

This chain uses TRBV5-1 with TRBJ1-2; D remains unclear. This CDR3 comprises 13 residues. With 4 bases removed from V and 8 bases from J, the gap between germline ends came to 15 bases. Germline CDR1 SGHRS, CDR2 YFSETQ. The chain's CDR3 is CASSLVDRGGYTF. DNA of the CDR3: TGCGCCAGCAGCCTGGTGGACCGAGGGGGCTACACCTTC. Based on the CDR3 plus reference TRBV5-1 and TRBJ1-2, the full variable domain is KAGVTQTPRYLIKTRGQQVTLSCSPISGHRSVSWYQQTPGQGLQFLFEYFSETQRNKGNFPGRFSGRQFSNSRSEMNVSTLELGDSALYLCASSLVDRGGYTFGSGTRLTVV.

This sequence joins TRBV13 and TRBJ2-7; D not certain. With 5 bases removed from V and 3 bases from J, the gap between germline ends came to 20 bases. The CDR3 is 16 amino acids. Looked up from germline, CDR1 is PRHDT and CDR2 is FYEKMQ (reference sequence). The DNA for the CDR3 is TGTGCCAGCAGCCGCAACCCGCAGTCCTCCAGCTACGAGCAGTACTTC. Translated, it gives CASSRNPQSSSYEQYF.

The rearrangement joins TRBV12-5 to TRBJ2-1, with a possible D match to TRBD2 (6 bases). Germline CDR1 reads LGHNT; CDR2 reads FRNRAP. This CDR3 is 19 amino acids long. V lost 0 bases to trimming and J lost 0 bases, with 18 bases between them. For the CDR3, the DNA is TGTGCTAGTGGTTTGGTACCCCAAGCTAGCGACCGCTCCTACAATGAGCAGTTCTTC. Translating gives CASGLVPQASDRSYNEQFF.

CDR3 sequence (DNA): TGTGCCAGCAGTGACAACAGGAGCTCCTATAATTCACCCCTCCACTTT. Translation: CASSDNRSSYNSPLHF. The chain recombines TRBV6-2 or TRBV6-3 with TRBJ1-6; D might be TRBD1 (5 bases). V dropped 5 bases and J dropped 0 bases, with 11 bases sitting between them. The CDR3 is 16 residues long. CDR1 is MNHEY and CDR2 is SVGEGT in the germline V gene.

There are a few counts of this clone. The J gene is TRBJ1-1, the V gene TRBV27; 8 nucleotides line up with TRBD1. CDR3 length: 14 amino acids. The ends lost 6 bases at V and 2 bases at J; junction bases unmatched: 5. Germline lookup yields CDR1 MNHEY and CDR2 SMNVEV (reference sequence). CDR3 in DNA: TGTGCCAGCAGACCGACAGGGGTCAACACTGAAGCTTTCTTT. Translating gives CASRPTGVNTEAFF.

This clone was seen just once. The CDR3 bases are TGTGCCAGCAGCCGTCGAGATCCCACTTTCTCTGAGACCCAGTACTTC. It specifies CASSRRDPTFSETQYF. The chain has TRBV3-1 (or the pseudogene TRBV3-2) and TRBJ2-5, with no clear D. V was pared by 4 bases and J by 5 bases, with 20 bases between. The CDR3 contains 16 residues. Germline V lookup: CDR1 LGHDT, CDR2 YNNKEL (reference sequence).

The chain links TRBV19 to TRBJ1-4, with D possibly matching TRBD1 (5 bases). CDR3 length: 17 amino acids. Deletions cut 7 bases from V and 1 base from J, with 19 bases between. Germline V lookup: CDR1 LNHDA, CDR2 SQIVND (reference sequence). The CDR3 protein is CASIQSGWGRTNEKLFF. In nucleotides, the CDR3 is TGTGCCAGTATCCAAAGTGGATGGGGGAGAACTAATGAAAAACTGTTTTTT.

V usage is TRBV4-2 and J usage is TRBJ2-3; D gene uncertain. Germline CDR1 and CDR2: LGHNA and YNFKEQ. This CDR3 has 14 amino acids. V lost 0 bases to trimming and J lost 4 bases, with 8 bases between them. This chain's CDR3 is CASSQDFEADTQYF. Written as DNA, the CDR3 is TGTGCCAGCAGCCAAGATTTCGAGGCAGATACGCAGTATTTT.

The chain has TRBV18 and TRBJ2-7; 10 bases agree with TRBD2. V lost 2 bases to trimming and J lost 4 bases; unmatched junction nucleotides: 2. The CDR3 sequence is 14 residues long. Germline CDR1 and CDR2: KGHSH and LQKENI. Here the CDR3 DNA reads TGTGCCAGCTCACCATTAGCGGGAGGATACGAGCAGTACTTC. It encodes CASSPLAGGYEQYF.

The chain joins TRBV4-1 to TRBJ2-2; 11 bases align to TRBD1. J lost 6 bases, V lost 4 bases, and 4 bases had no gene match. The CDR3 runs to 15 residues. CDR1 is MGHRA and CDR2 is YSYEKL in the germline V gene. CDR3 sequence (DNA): TGCGCCAGCAGCCGGGACAGGGGGGCCCCCGGGGAGCTGTTTTTT. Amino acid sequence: CASSRDRGAPGELFF.

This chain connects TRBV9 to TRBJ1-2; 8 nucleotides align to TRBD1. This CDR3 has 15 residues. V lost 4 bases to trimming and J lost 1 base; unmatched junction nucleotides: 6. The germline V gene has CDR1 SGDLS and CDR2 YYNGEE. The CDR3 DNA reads TGTGCCAGCAGCCCCCCGGGACAGGTTAACTATGGCTACACCTTC. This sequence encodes CASSPPGQVNYGYTF.

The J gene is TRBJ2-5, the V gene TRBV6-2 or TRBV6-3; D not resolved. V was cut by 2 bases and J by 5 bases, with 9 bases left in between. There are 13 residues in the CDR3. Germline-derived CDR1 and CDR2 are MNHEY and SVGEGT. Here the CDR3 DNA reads TGTGCCAGCAGTTACGCCGGTGAGGAGACCCAGTACTTC. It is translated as CASSYAGEETQYF.

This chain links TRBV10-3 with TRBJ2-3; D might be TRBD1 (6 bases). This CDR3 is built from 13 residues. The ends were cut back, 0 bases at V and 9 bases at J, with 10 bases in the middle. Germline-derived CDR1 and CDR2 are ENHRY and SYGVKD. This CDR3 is CAISESPGATQYF. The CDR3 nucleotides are TGTGCCATCAGTGAGTCGCCAGGGGCAACGCAGTATTTT.